The text below deals with one T cell receptor (beta chain). What it recognizes is unknown. The CDR3 is 16 residues long. Germline loops: CDR1 MNHNS, CDR2 SASEGT. The J segment lost 1 base and the V segment lost 4 bases, leaving 8 bases of the junction unmatched. The data originate from a study of OX40 agonist ivuxolimab in advanced cancers. Turning to the study itself: Participants could have had prior anti-PD-1, anti-PD-L1 or anti-CTLA-4 therapy, and around 40% had some. Partial responses were observed in three patients, of whom one had hepatocellular carcinoma and two had cutaneous melanoma. Study conclusions and caveats: Dose levels from 0.1 to 3.0 mg/kg saw CD4+ and CD8+ blood T cells expand clonally by week 6.

The protocol was immunoSEQ multiplex PCR, while the TCRdb copy is restricted to in-frame clones and leaves out a portion. The data hold 45,000 to 50,000 clones, with around 74% observed a single time. This clonotype originated in an adult with an advanced solid tumor such as melanoma, head and neck, liver or kidney cancer. The sample consisted of CD4+ or CD8+ T cells sorted from blood, taken in a trial of the OX40 agonist ivuxolimab. The chain joins TRBV6-1 to TRBJ2-5; 8 nucleotides match TRBD1. CDR3 sequence reads: CASSVNPTGGQETQYF. In DNA, the CDR3 is TGTGCCAGCAGTGTCAACCCTACAGGGGGCCAAGAGACCCAGTACTTC.